This entry concerns a single T cell receptor (beta chain). The CDR3 is made up of 12 amino acids. With 5 bases removed from V and 6 bases from J, the gap between germline ends came to 10 bases. CDR1 and CDR2 (germline): SNHLY, FYNNEI. These data come from a study of T cells in localized non-small cell lung cancer. The repertoire was sequenced with immunoSEQ multiplex PCR; TCRdb's copy has only in-frame clones and lacks some. Seen here are about 18,000 clones, 91% observed once, and the top ten hold about 3%. This sample comprised peripheral blood, obtained before any cancer treatment. The chain joins TRBV2 to TRBJ1-2; perhaps TRBD1 as D (6 bases). The receptor was derived from a woman aged 35-70 years with stage I lung adenocarcinoma. DNA of the CDR3: TGTGCCAGCAGTAGGGGGATGGATGGCTACACCTTC. Amino acid sequence: CASSRGMDGYTF. The whole variable domain, filled in from reference TRBV2 and TRBJ1-2, reads EPEVTQTPSHQVTQMGQEVILRCVPISNHLYFYWYRQILGQKVEFLVSFYNNEISEKSEIFDDQFSVERPDGSNFTLKIRSTKLEDSAMYFCASSRGMDGYTFGSGTRLTVV.